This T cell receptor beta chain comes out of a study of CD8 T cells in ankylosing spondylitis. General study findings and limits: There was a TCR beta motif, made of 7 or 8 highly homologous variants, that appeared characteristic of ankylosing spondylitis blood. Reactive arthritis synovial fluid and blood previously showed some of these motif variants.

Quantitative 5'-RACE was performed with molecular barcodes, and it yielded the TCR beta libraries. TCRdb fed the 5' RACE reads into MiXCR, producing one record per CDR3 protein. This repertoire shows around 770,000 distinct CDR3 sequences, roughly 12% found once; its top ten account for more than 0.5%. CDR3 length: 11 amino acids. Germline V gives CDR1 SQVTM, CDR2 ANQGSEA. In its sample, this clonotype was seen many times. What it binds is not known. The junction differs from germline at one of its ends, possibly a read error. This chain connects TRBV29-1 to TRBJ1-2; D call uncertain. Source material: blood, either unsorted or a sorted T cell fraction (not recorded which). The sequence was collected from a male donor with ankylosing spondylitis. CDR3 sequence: CSVEGPAVFAF. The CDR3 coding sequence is TGCAGCGTTGAAGGGCCGGCGGTATTCGCCTTC.